Included here is one TCR beta chain sequence, with context. Its antigen is unknown. The data stem from a study of cytomegalovirus exposure and HLA in healthy donors. The overall study: Unique TCRs from HLA-typed donors, 65 million to 85 million of them, were held in an early data release.

Study-wide points: Reports credit the classifier with highly specific, highly sensitive diagnosis of cytomegalovirus status. Cytomegalovirus-associated status was assigned to about 160 TCR beta chains. TCR beta V- and J-gene trimming, according to a later analysis, was linked to a missense DCLRE1C variant.

Amplification used 60 Vbeta primers and 13 Jbeta primers. Clones were read by immunoSEQ multiplex PCR, and TCRdb kept only the in-frame ones, dropping some. The table shows under 110,000 clones, with roughly 82% occurring only once. This CDR3 is 15 amino acids long. Germline V gene lookup returns CDR1 SGHTA and CDR2 FQGTGA. The germline V and J ends were trimmed by 5 bases and 6 bases, with 18 bases remaining between them. The sequence was collected from a man aged 45-60 years in good health and CMV-seronegative. The sample consisted of PBMCs. The chain carries TRBV7-3 and TRBJ2-3, with D possibly being TRBD1 (5 bases). CDR3: CASSAAVASGDTQYF. The CDR3 DNA sequence: TGTGCCAGCAGCGCCGCGGTGGCATCAGGGGATACGCAGTATTTT.